This T cell receptor beta chain stems from a study of vaccination and CD4 T cells after COVID-19. At the level of the study: Post-COVID draws followed diagnosis by a median around 100 days (range 35 to 161).

Treatment indicated: approximately nine-day PBMC culture with coronavirus spike peptide pools or control peptides (ViraFEST assay). The germline V and J ends were trimmed by 4 bases and 3 bases, with 7 bases remaining between them. In germline, CDR1 is DFQATT, CDR2 SNEGSKA (reference sequence). There are 12 residues in the CDR3. About this clonotype itself: Its antigen is currently unknown.

The Oncomine TCR Beta short-read assay was what sequenced the DNA obtained from cultured CD4+ T cells. Once CD4+ T cells had been cultured, genomic DNA was extracted from them. One entry per CDR3 protein, called by TCRdb with MiXCR from the PCR reads. The profile shows about 20,000 distinct CDR3 sequences, approximately 50% of them singletons. The sequence was obtained from a human donor who had recovered from COVID-19. The V call is TRBV20-1, the J call TRBJ2-1; D remains unclear. Sequencing was performed on CD4+ T cells from blood, cultured in vitro. The CDR3 protein is CSATFDYNEQFF. The DNA of the CDR3 is TGCAGTGCTACCTTCGACTACAATGAGCAGTTCTTC.